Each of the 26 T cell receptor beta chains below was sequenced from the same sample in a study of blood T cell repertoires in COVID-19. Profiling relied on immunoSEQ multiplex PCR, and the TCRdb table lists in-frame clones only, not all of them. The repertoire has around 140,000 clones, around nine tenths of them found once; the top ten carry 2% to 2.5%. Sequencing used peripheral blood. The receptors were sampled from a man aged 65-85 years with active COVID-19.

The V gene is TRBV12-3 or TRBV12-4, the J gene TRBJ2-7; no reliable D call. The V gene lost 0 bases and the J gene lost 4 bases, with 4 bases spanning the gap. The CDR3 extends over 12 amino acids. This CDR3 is CASSLAGYEQYF. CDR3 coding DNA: TGTGCCAGCAGTTTAGCCGGTTACGAGCAGTACTTC.

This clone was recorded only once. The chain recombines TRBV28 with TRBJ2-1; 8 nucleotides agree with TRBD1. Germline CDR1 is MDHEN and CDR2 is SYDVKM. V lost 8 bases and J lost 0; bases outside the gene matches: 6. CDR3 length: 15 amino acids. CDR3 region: CASLGTGSSYNEQFF. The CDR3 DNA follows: TGTGCCAGCCTAGGGACAGGTAGCTCCTACAATGAGCAGTTCTTC.

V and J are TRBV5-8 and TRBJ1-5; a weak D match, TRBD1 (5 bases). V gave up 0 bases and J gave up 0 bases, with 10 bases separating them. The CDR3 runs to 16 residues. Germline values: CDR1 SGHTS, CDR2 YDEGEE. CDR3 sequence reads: CASSLGAGRSNQPQHF. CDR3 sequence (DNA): TGTGCCAGCAGCTTGGGGGCAGGGCGTAGCAATCAGCCCCAGCATTTT.

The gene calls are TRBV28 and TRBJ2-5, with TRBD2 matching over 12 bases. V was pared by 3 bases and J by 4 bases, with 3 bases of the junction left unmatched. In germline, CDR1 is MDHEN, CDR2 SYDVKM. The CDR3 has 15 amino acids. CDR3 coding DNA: TGTGCCAGCAGTTTGCCTAGCGGGGGGGGAGAGACCCAGTACTTC. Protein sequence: CASSLPSGGGETQYF.

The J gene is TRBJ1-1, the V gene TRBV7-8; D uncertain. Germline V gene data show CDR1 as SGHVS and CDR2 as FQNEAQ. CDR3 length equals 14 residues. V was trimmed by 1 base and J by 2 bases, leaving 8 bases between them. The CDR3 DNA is TGTGCCAGCAGCTTAGAGGCAGGCAACACTGAAGCTTTCTTT. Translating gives CASSLEAGNTEAFF. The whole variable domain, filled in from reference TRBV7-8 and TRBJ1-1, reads GAGVSQSPRYKVAKRGQDVALRCDPISGHVSLFWYQQALGQGPEFLTYFQNEAQLDKSGLPSDRFFAERPEGSVSTLKIQRTQQEDSAVYLCASSLEAGNTEAFFGQGTRLTVV.

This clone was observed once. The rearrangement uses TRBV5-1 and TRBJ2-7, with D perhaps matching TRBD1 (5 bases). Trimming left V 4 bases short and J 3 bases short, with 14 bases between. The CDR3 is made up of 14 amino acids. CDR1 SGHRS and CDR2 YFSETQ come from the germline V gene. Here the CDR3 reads CASSLRGTGYEQYF. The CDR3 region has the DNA TGCGCCAGCAGCCTTAGGGGTACTGGCTACGAGCAGTACTTC.

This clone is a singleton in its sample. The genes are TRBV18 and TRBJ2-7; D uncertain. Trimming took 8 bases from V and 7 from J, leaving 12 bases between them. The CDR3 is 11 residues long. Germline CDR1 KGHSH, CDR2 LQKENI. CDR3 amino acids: CASPGSGEQYF. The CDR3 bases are TGTGCCAGCCCCGGGTCGGGTGAGCAGTACTTC.

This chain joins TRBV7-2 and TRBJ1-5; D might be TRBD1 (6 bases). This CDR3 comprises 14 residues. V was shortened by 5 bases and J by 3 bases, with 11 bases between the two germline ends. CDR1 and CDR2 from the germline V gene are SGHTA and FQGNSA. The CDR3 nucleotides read TGTGCCAGCAGCCCACAGGGTATCAATCAGCCCCAGCATTTT. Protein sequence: CASSPQGINQPQHF.

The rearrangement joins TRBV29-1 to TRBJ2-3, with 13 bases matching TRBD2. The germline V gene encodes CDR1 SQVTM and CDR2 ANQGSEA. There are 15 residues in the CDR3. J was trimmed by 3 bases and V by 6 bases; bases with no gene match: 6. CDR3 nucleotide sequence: TGCAGCGTCGCCGGGACTAGCGGGAAAACAGATACGCAGTATTTT. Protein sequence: CSVAGTSGKTDTQYF.

CDR3 region: CASSPSGVGAGELFF. The CDR3 DNA reads as TGCGCCAGCAGCCCTTCAGGCGTCGGGGCCGGGGAGCTGTTTTTT. The chain combines TRBV5-1 with TRBJ2-2; TRBD2 is a possible D gene (5 bases). V was shortened by 4 bases and J by 6 bases, with 16 bases between the two germline ends. The germline V gene has CDR1 SGHRS and CDR2 YFSETQ. The CDR3 has 15 residues.

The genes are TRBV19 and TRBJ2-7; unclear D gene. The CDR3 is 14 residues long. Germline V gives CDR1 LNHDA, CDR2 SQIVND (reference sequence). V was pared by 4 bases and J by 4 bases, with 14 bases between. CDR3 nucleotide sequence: TGTGCCAGTAGTACCGGAGTAGGCCCGTACGAGCAGTACTTC. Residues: CASSTGVGPYEQYF.

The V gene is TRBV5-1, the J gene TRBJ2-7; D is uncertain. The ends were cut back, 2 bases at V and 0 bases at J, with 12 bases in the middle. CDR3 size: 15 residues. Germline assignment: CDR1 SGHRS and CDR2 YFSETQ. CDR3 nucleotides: TGCGCCAGCAGCTTAGAGGCTCTGAGCTCCTACGAGCAGTACTTC. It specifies CASSLEALSSYEQYF.

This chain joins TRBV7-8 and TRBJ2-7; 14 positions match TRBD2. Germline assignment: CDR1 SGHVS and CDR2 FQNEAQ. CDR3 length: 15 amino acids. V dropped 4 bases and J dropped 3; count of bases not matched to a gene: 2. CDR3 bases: TGTGCCAGCAGCTCGGGACTAGCGGGGGACTACGAGCAGTACTTC. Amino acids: CASSSGLAGDYEQYF.

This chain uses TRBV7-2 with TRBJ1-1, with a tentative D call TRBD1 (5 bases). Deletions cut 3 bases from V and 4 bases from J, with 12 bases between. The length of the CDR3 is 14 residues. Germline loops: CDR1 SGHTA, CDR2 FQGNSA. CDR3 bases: TGTGCCAGCAGCTTCGGTGAAGGGGTCACTGAAGCTTTCTTT. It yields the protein CASSFGEGVTEAFF.

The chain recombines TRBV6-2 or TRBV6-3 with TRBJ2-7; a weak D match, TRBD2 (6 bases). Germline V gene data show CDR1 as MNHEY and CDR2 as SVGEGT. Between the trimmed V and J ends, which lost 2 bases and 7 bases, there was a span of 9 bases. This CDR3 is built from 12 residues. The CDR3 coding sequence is TGTGCCAGCAGTTACATCGGGGGTGAGCAGTACTTC. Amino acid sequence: CASSYIGGEQYF.

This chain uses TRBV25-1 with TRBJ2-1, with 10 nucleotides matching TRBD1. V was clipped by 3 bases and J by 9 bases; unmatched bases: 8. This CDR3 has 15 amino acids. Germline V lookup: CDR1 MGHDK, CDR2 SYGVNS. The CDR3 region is CASSDRDRGAVEQFF. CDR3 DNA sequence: TGTGCCAGCAGTGACCGGGACAGGGGAGCAGTTGAGCAGTTCTTC.

The CDR3 spells CASSVAPSGSYNEQFF. The CDR3 nucleotides read TGTGCCAGCAGCGTAGCACCTAGCGGGTCCTACAATGAGCAGTTCTTC. The chain employs TRBV9 and TRBJ2-1; 8 bases are a match to TRBD2. There are 16 residues in the CDR3. Germline CDR1 reads SGDLS; CDR2 reads YYNGEE. The J segment lost 1 base and the V segment lost 0 bases, leaving 3 bases of the junction unmatched.

The CDR3 coding sequence is TGTGCCAGCAGCTTGAAGGGGGGGCCAGATACGCAGTATTTT. Its protein is CASSLKGGPDTQYF. The chain couples TRBV5-5 to TRBJ2-3; weak D call: TRBD2 (7 bases). This CDR3 comprises 14 residues. Germline loops: CDR1 SGHKS, CDR2 YYEKEE (reference sequence). With 1 base removed from V and 4 bases from J, the gap between germline ends came to 10 bases.

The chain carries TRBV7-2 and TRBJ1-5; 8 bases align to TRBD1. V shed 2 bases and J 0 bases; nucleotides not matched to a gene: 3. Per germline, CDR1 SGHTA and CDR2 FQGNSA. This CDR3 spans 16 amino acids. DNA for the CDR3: TGTGCCAGCAGCTTATCGACAGGGGATAGCAATCAGCCCCAGCATTTT. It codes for CASSLSTGDSNQPQHF.

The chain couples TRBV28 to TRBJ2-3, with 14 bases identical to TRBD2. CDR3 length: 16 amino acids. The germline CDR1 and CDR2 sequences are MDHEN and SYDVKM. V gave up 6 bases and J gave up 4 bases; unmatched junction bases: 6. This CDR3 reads CASSSGLAGGPDTQYF. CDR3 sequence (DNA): TGTGCCAGCAGCTCCGGACTAGCGGGAGGCCCAGATACGCAGTATTTT. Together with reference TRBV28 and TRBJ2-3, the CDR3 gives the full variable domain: DVKVTQSSRYLVKRTGEKVFLECVQDMDHENMFWYRQDPGLGLRLIYFSYDVKMKEKGDIPEGYSVSREKKERFSLILESASTNQTSMYLCASSSGLAGGPDTQYFGPGTRLTVL.

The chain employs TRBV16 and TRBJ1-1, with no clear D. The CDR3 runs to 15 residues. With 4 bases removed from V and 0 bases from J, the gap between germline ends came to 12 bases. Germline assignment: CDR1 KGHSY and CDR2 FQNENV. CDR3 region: CASSLAGIMNTEAFF. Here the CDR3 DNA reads TGTGCCAGCAGCCTTGCAGGAATTATGAACACTGAAGCTTTCTTT.

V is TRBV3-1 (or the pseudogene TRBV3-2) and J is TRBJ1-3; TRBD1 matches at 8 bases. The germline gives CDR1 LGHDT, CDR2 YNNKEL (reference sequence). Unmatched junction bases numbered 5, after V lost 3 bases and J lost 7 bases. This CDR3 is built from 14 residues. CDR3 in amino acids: CASSHRDRSNTIYF. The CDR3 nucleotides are TGTGCCAGCAGCCACCGGGACAGGAGTAACACCATATATTTT.

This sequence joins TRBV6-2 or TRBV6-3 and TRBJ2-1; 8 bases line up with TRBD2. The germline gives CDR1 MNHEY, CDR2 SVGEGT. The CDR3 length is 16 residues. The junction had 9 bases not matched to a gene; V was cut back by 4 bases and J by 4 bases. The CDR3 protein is CASSSFLAGQYNEQFF. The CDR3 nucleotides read TGTGCCAGCAGTTCTTTCTTAGCGGGACAATACAATGAGCAGTTCTTC.

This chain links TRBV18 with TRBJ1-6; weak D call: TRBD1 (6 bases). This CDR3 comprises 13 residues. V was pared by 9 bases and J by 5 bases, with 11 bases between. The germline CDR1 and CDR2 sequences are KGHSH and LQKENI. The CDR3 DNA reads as TGTGCCAGTGGGACATCCGATAATTCACCCCTCCACTTT. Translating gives CASGTSDNSPLHF.

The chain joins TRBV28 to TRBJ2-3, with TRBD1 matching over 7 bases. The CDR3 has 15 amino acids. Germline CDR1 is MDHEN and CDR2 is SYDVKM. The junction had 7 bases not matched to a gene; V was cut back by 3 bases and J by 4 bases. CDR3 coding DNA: TGTGCCAGCAGTTTCCCCGGGACAGCCTCAGATACGCAGTATTTT. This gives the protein CASSFPGTASDTQYF.

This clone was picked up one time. The CDR3 bases are TGTGCCAGCAGCGCCGGGACAGGGTTATCCGGGGAGCTGTTTTTT. Translated: CASSAGTGLSGELFF. V is TRBV9 and J is TRBJ2-2, with TRBD1 identical over 9 bases. CDR1 is SGDLS and CDR2 is YYNGEE in the germline V gene. The CDR3 runs 15 residues. After removal of 3 bases from V and 6 bases from J, the junction contained 6 bases not matched to a gene.